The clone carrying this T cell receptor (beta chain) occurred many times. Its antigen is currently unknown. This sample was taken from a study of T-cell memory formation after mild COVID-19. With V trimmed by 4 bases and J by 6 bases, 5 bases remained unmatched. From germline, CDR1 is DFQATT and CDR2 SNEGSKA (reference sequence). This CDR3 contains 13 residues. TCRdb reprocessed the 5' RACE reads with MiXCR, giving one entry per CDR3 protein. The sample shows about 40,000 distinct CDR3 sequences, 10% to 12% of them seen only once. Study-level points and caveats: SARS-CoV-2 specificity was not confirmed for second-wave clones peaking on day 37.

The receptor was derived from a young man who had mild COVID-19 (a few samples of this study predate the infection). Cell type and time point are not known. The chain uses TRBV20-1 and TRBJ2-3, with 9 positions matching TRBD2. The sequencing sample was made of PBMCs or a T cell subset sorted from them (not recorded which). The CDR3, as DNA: TGCAGTGCTACCGGGACTAGCTTGGATACGCAGTATTTT. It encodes CSATGTSLDTQYF.